The 25 T cell receptor beta chains below were found in one sample sequenced in a study of CD8 T cells in Susac syndrome. Random-hexamer reverse transcription was applied to about 0.45 to 1 ug RNA. One entry per CDR3 protein results from TCRdb running MiXCR on the immunoSEQ multiplex PCR reads. The data show 150,000 to 200,000 distinct CDR3 sequences, around 95% seen once. The source material was CD4+ T cells from PBMCs. These receptor sequences come from a human donor with multiple sclerosis.

This chain uses TRBV12-3 or TRBV12-4 with TRBJ1-1, with 9 bases fitting TRBD1. After removal of 6 bases from V and 5 bases from J, the junction contained 7 bases not matched to a gene. The CDR3 totals 14 residues. This chain's CDR3 is CASRGDRVNTEAFF. CDR3 nucleotides: TGTGCCAGCAGGGGGGACAGGGTAAATACTGAAGCTTTCTTT.

The chain combines TRBV3-1 with TRBJ2-5; D ambiguous. The CDR3 sequence is 14 residues long. Trimming took off 1 base at V and 3 bases at J, with 9 bases between the two ends. CDR1 LGHDT and CDR2 YNNKEL come from the germline V gene (reference sequence). As DNA, the CDR3 is TGTGCCAGCAGCCAAGCGCTCCGGGAAGAGACCCAGTACTTC. It is translated as CASSQALREETQYF.

This chain connects TRBV11-1 to TRBJ1-6, with D maybe TRBD1 (5 bases). CDR1 SGHAT and CDR2 FQDESV come from the germline V gene (reference sequence). The CDR3 sequence is 16 residues long. Trimming took off 6 bases at V and 7 bases at J, with 19 bases between the two ends. The CDR3: CASRALGLRTNSPLHF. CDR3 DNA: TGTGCCAGCAGGGCTTTGGGGCTTCGGACAAATTCACCCCTCCACTTT.

The chain links TRBV5-1 to TRBJ2-1; D not certain. Trimming took off 0 bases at V and 1 base at J, with 8 bases between the two ends. Germline values: CDR1 SGHRS, CDR2 YFSETQ. The CDR3 runs 15 residues. CDR3 amino acids: CASSLVRVSYNEQFF. The CDR3 DNA is TGCGCCAGCAGCTTGGTCCGGGTGTCCTACAATGAGCAGTTCTTC.

The sample holds one count of this clonotype. This chain uses TRBV20-1 with TRBJ2-7, with 11 bases matching TRBD2. Germline V gene lookup returns CDR1 DFQATT and CDR2 SNEGSKA (reference sequence). Losses at the gene ends were 4 bases for V and 2 bases for J; bases not matched to a gene: 4. The CDR3 covers 14 residues. CDR3 amino acids: CSAIVAGGPYEQYF. The CDR3 nucleotides are TGCAGTGCTATTGTAGCGGGGGGGCCCTACGAGCAGTACTTC.

This clonotype has a single count. The DNA of the CDR3 is TGTGCCAGCAGCTTGGGCGGGAGATCCTACAATGAGCAGTTCTTC. Translation gives CASSLGGRSYNEQFF. The chain joins TRBV7-2 to TRBJ2-1, with 7 bases lining up with TRBD2. This CDR3 is 15 amino acids long. Germline lookup yields CDR1 SGHTA and CDR2 FQGNSA. With 3 bases clipped from V and 1 base from J, the junction kept 3 bases outside the gene matches.

This chain connects TRBV7-9 to TRBJ1-1; no reliable D call. Germline V gene lookup returns CDR1 SEHNR and CDR2 FQNEAQ (reference sequence). CDR3 length: 19 residues. V was clipped by 7 bases and J by 3 bases, with 30 bases between them. In DNA, the CDR3 is TGTGCCAGCATCCCCCAACACCTACCCTCGGTCCTGCGGGACACTGAAGCTTTCTTT. Residues: CASIPQHLPSVLRDTEAFF.

The chain has TRBV12-3 or TRBV12-4 and TRBJ1-6; no clear D. Trimming removed 6 bases at V and 9 bases at J, with 15 bases between. The CDR3 runs 14 residues. CDR3 region: CASRIRGGFSPLHF. CDR3 nucleotide sequence: TGTGCCAGCAGGATCAGAGGTGGTTTTTCACCCCTCCACTTT.

V usage is TRBV3-1 and J usage is TRBJ2-3, with D unresolved. Trimming cost V 4 bases and J 4 bases, with 6 bases left between them. The germline gives CDR1 LGHDT, CDR2 YNNKEL (reference sequence). This CDR3 is built from 12 residues. As DNA, the CDR3 is TGTGCCAGCAGCCCCTTATCAGATACGCAGTATTTT. Translating it yields CASSPLSDTQYF.

The DNA of the CDR3 is TGTGCCAGCAGCTCTCCCGGACAGGGGAACACTGAAGCTTTCTTT. It translates to CASSSPGQGNTEAFF. This chain joins TRBV7-9 and TRBJ1-1, with TRBD1 identical over 8 bases. The CDR3 covers 15 residues. J was trimmed by 1 base and V by 4 bases; bases with no gene match: 5. CDR1 SEHNR and CDR2 FQNEAQ come from the germline V gene (reference sequence).

This clonotype occurred once. V usage is TRBV30 and J usage is TRBJ1-1; D not certain. The CDR3 spans 14 residues. Germline V CDR1 and CDR2: GTSNPN, SVGIG (reference sequence). CDR3 DNA: TGTGCTTCTGGACCCCTTACCACGAACACTGAAGCTTTCTTT. It specifies CASGPLTTNTEAFF.

The genes are TRBV18 and TRBJ1-5; D perhaps matches TRBD1 (6 bases). CDR1 and CDR2 (germline): KGHSH, LQKENI. CDR3 length: 13 amino acids. Trimming shortened V by 2 bases and J by 7 bases, and 9 bases separated the two germline ends. The CDR3 DNA sequence: TGTGCCAGCTCACCAACAGGGCCCCAGCCCCAGCATTTT. This translates into CASSPTGPQPQHF.

J is TRBJ1-5 and V is TRBV7-9; D may be TRBD1 (6 bases). Germline V gene lookup returns CDR1 SEHNR and CDR2 FQNEAQ (reference sequence). The CDR3 covers 16 residues. The V end lost 2 bases, the J end lost 4 bases, and 15 bases lay between the germline ends. The CDR3 nucleotides read TGTGCCAGCAGCTTATCGACAGGCCTCATGAATCAGCCCCAGCATTTT. Protein sequence: CASSLSTGLMNQPQHF.

The CDR3 region has the DNA TGTGCCAGCTCACCCAGGGGATCCTATAATTCACCCCTCCACTTT. It is translated as CASSPRGSYNSPLHF. This rearrangement joins TRBV18 to TRBJ1-6; possibly TRBD1 for D (6 bases). Trimming removed 3 bases at V and 1 base at J, with 7 bases between. Germline V lookup: CDR1 KGHSH, CDR2 LQKENI. The CDR3 spans 15 residues.

J is TRBJ2-7 and V is TRBV25-1, with D possibly TRBD1 on 6 matching bases. Germline CDR1 reads MGHDK; CDR2 reads SYGVNS. The CDR3 spans 15 residues. Trimming left V 3 bases short and J 6 bases short, with 18 bases between. The CDR3 here is CASSDPATGSSEQYF. CDR3 coding DNA: TGTGCCAGCAGTGATCCTGCTACAGGGTCGTCCGAGCAGTACTTC.

The rearrangement links TRBV27 to TRBJ1-6; TRBD1 might be the D (5 bases). CDR3 length equals 13 residues. Germline loops: CDR1 MNHEY, CDR2 SMNVEV (reference sequence). V was trimmed by 3 bases and J by 7 bases, leaving 7 bases between them. The CDR3 coding sequence is TGTGCCAGCAGTTTTAACAGGAATTCACCCCTCCACTTT. Translated, it gives CASSFNRNSPLHF.

The CDR3 reads CATSRDPGMTEPGYGYTF. The CDR3 DNA reads as TGTGCCACCAGCAGAGATCCGGGCATGACAGAGCCAGGCTATGGCTACACCTTC. This chain links TRBV15 with TRBJ1-2; a possible D gene is TRBD1 (5 bases). Germline-derived CDR1 and CDR2 are LNHNV and YYDKDF (reference sequence). V lost 0 bases to trimming and J lost 4 bases, with 21 bases between them. The CDR3 covers 18 residues.

This chain uses TRBV5-1 with TRBJ2-3; 7 nucleotides agree with TRBD1. The CDR3 is 14 residues long. The ends lost 4 bases at V and 7 bases at J; junction bases unmatched: 9. Germline CDR1 reads SGHRS; CDR2 reads YFSETQ. CDR3 DNA: TGCGCCAGCAGCCCGCTAAGACAGGGTAATACGCAGTATTTT. Amino acids: CASSPLRQGNTQYF. Based on the CDR3 plus reference TRBV5-1 and TRBJ2-3, the full variable domain is KAGVTQTPRYLIKTRGQQVTLSCSPISGHRSVSWYQQTPGQGLQFLFEYFSETQRNKGNFPGRFSGRQFSNSRSEMNVSTLELGDSALYLCASSPLRQGNTQYFGPGTRLTVL.

The CDR3 nucleotides read TGTGCCAGCAGCGTCGGGACACGGGAGACCCAGTACTTC. Translated: CASSVGTRETQYF. The rearrangement links TRBV3-1 to TRBJ2-5; the D gene is possibly TRBD1 (6 bases). The germline CDR1 and CDR2 sequences are LGHDT and YNNKEL (reference sequence). This CDR3 spans 13 amino acids. With 5 bases removed from V and 5 bases from J, the gap between germline ends came to 12 bases.

This clonotype was found once. J is TRBJ2-7 and V is TRBV4-2, with TRBD1 identical over 10 bases. V lost 4 bases, J lost 3 bases, and 15 bases stayed unmatched. In germline, CDR1 is LGHNA, CDR2 YNFKEQ. This CDR3 contains 18 residues. The CDR3 reads CASSPNPGPGTGDYEQYF. As DNA, the CDR3 is TGTGCCAGCAGCCCGAATCCTGGGCCCGGGACAGGGGACTACGAGCAGTACTTC.

The gene calls are TRBV6-6 and TRBJ1-2, with 7 nucleotides matching TRBD1. The CDR3 spans 16 residues. Germline CDR1 reads MNHNY; CDR2 reads SVGAGI (reference sequence). After removal of 6 bases from V and 6 bases from J, the junction contained 16 bases not matched to a gene. Written as DNA, the CDR3 is TGTGCCAGCAGCCCCCATGGCAGGGGGGGAATGGATGGCTACACCTTC. Translated, it gives CASSPHGRGGMDGYTF.

This clonotype appeared a single time. The gene calls are TRBV18 and TRBJ2-5; D might be TRBD2 (5 bases). Trimming left V 2 bases short and J 3 bases short, with 19 bases between. Germline CDR1 and CDR2: KGHSH and LQKENI. The CDR3 consists of 17 residues. CDR3 bases: TGTGCCAGCTCACCAGTATTGGCCGCCGCCGGGAAAGAGACCCAGTACTTC. It translates to CASSPVLAAAGKETQYF.

V and J are TRBV19 and TRBJ2-3, with D tentatively TRBD2 (6 bases). V was clipped by 5 bases and J by 1 base, with 19 bases between them. Germline loops: CDR1 LNHDA, CDR2 SQIVND (reference sequence). CDR3 length equals 17 residues. CDR3 DNA: TGTGCCAGTAGTTCTCTTGGCACGGGACTTGGCACAGATACGCAGTATTTT. This translates into CASSSLGTGLGTDTQYF.

The genes are TRBV29-1 and TRBJ2-7, with 8 positions matching TRBD1. V lost 5 bases to trimming and J lost 4 bases; unmatched junction nucleotides: 10. This CDR3 is 14 amino acids long. CDR1 is SQVTM, CDR2 ANQGSEA, per germline. The CDR3 bases are TGCAGCGTTTCTCCAGGGGGCAAAGTTTACGAGCAGTACTTC. Translation gives CSVSPGGKVYEQYF.

This clonotype was seen a single time. The chain links TRBV4-1 to TRBJ1-4, with D uncertain. This CDR3 is 12 amino acids long. The ends were cut back, 6 bases at V and 5 bases at J, with 7 bases in the middle. From germline, CDR1 is MGHRA and CDR2 YSYEKL. The CDR3 protein is CASSLPNEKLFF. CDR3 DNA sequence: TGCGCCAGCAGTCTACCAAATGAAAAACTGTTTTTT.